These 8 T cell receptor beta chains were sequenced from one sample in a study of blood T cell repertoires in COVID-19. Clones were read by immunoSEQ multiplex PCR, and TCRdb kept only the in-frame ones, dropping some. The sample has about 380,000 clones, about 89% seen once. The material sequenced was PBMCs or T cells enriched from blood (not recorded which). The receptors derive from a man aged 25 to 45 who had recovered from COVID-19.

V gene TRBV19 combines with J gene TRBJ2-3; D might be TRBD1 (6 bases). This CDR3 region has 17 residues. Per germline, CDR1 LNHDA and CDR2 SQIVND (reference sequence). Deletions cut 4 bases from V and 0 bases from J, with 17 bases between. DNA for the CDR3: TGTGCCAGTAGTAGCCCCAGGGGCCTAGTGAGCACAGATACGCAGTATTTT. Protein product: CASSSPRGLVSTDTQYF.

This chain uses TRBV4-1 with TRBJ2-6, with 7 bases that match TRBD1. The CDR3 is 18 amino acids. Germline V lookup: CDR1 MGHRA, CDR2 YSYEKL. V lost 0 bases, J lost 2 bases, and 7 bases stayed unmatched. CDR3 nucleotides: TGCGCCAGCAGCCAAGATTTGGGCAGGGGGACTGGGGCCAACGTCCTGACTTTC. This codes for CASSQDLGRGTGANVLTF.

The chain couples TRBV5-1 to TRBJ2-1, with TRBD2 identical over 7 bases. The CDR3 has 15 amino acids. V lost 4 bases to trimming and J lost 4 bases; unmatched junction nucleotides: 8. Germline loops: CDR1 SGHRS, CDR2 YFSETQ. CDR3 in DNA: TGCGCCAGCAGCCCCACGGGGGGAGCGTACAATGAGCAGTTCTTC. This sequence encodes CASSPTGGAYNEQFF.

The J gene is TRBJ1-6, the V gene TRBV27; D is possibly TRBD1 (6 bases). The CDR3 has 14 residues. Germline V gene lookup returns CDR1 MNHEY and CDR2 SMNVEV (reference sequence). Trimming took off 3 bases at V and 7 bases at J, with 10 bases between the two ends. The CDR3 here is CASSFRGLNSPLHF. The DNA for the CDR3 is TGTGCCAGCAGTTTCAGGGGCTTAAATTCACCCCTCCACTTT.

This clone was observed a few times. This chain connects TRBV19 to TRBJ2-7; D possibly corresponds to TRBD2 (5 bases). The length of the CDR3 is 14 residues. CDR1 and CDR2 (germline): LNHDA, SQIVND (reference sequence). Trimming removed 3 bases from V and 5 bases from J, with 14 bases in between. The CDR3 here is CASSIGRTVDEQYF. The CDR3 region has the DNA TGTGCCAGTAGTATCGGGCGGACTGTGGACGAGCAGTACTTC.

The chain recombines TRBV19 with TRBJ2-5; weak D call: TRBD2 (5 bases). V lost 3 bases to trimming and J lost 5 bases, with 13 bases between them. The germline CDR1 and CDR2 sequences are LNHDA and SQIVND (reference sequence). The CDR3 contains 14 residues. The CDR3 is CASSITNGEETQYF. In DNA form, the CDR3 reads TGTGCCAGTAGTATTACTAACGGGGAGGAGACCCAGTACTTC. The full variable domain, with the rest looked up from reference TRBV19 and TRBJ2-5, is DGGITQSPKYLFRKEGQNVTLSCEQNLNHDAMYWYRQDPGQGLRLIYYSQIVNDFQKGDIAEGYSVSREKKESFPLTVTSAQKNPTAFYLCASSITNGEETQYFGPGTRLLVL.

This clone was seen only once. The V gene is TRBV9, the J gene TRBJ1-6, with 12 bases fitting TRBD1. The V and J ends lost 4 bases and 10 bases, in that order; junction bases with no gene match: 9. Per the germline V gene, CDR1 is SGDLS and CDR2 is YYNGEE. The CDR3 totals 16 residues. The CDR3 loop reads CASSIRDRGLFSPLHF. CDR3 in DNA: TGTGCCAGCAGCATCCGGGACAGGGGGCTGTTCTCACCCCTCCACTTT.

This clone appeared once. The chain carries TRBV6-5 and TRBJ2-2, with 7 positions matching TRBD1. The CDR3 totals 13 residues. Trimming took 5 bases from V and 6 from J; bases not matched to a gene: 3. Germline loops: CDR1 MNHEY, CDR2 SVGAGI. CDR3 sequence reads: CASSQQGPGELFF. Written as DNA, the CDR3 is TGTGCCAGCAGTCAACAGGGGCCCGGGGAGCTGTTTTTT.